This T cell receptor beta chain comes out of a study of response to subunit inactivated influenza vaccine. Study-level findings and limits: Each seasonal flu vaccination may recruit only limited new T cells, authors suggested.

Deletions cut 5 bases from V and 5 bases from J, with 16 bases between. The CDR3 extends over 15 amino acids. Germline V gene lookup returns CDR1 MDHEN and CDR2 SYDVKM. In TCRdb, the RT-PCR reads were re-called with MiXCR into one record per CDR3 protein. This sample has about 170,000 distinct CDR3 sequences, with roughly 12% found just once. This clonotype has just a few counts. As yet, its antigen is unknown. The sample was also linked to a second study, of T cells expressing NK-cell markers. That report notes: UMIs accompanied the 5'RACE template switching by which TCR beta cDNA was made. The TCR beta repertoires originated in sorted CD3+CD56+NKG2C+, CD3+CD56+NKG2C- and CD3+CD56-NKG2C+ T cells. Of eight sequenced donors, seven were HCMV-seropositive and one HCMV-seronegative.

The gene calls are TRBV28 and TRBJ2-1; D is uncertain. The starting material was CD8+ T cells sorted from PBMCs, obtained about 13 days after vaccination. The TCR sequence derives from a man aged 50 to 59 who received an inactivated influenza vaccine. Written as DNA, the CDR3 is TGTGCCAGCAGTCAGCCGGGCTCTGGTAACAATGAGCAGTTCTTC. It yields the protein CASSQPGSGNNEQFF.